These 23 T cell receptor beta chains came from one sample sequenced in a study of cytomegalovirus exposure and HLA in healthy donors. The PCR used 60 Vbeta and 13 Jbeta primers. Libraries were prepared by immunoSEQ multiplex PCR; TCRdb keeps only in-frame clonotypes and omits some of them. The table lists some 120,000 clones, 74% of them singletons. Sequencing used PBMCs. The receptors were sampled from a woman aged 50 to 60 in good health and CMV-seropositive.

This sequence joins TRBV5-1 and TRBJ2-7; D is unresolved. Germline V gives CDR1 SGHRS, CDR2 YFSETQ. V dropped 0 bases and J dropped 2 bases, with 18 bases sitting between them. This CDR3 spans 17 amino acids. In DNA, the CDR3 is TGCGCCAGCAGCTTGGGAGGCGGTAGCCCGACCACCTACGAGCAGTACTTC. Amino acids: CASSLGGGSPTTYEQYF. Drawing the rest from reference TRBV5-1 and TRBJ2-7, the complete variable domain is KAGVTQTPRYLIKTRGQQVTLSCSPISGHRSVSWYQQTPGQGLQFLFEYFSETQRNKGNFPGRFSGRQFSNSRSEMNVSTLELGDSALYLCASSLGGGSPTTYEQYFGPGTRLTVT.

This chain uses TRBV2 with TRBJ1-1, with D unclear. The CDR3 length is 12 residues. The germline CDR1 and CDR2 sequences are SNHLY and FYNNEI. V lost 0 bases to trimming and J lost 10 bases, with 9 bases between them. The CDR3 bases are TGTGCCAGCAGTGAAGCAGGTCGGGTAGCTTTCTTT. Encoded protein: CASSEAGRVAFF.

The chain has TRBV5-1 and TRBJ2-1; 12 nucleotides agree with TRBD1. The CDR3 is made up of 14 amino acids. Looked up from germline, CDR1 is SGHRS and CDR2 is YFSETQ. After removal of 7 bases from V and 6 bases from J, the junction contained 5 bases not matched to a gene. The CDR3 DNA is TGCGCCAGCTCCCGGGACAGGGGGCCCAATGAGCAGTTCTTC. It codes for CASSRDRGPNEQFF.

The chain's CDR3 is CASSSLAGGRNEQFF. The CDR3 DNA follows: TGTGCCAGCAGCTCACTAGCGGGGGGGAGAAATGAGCAGTTCTTC. This chain connects TRBV5-4 to TRBJ2-1; 13 bases match TRBD2. The V segment lost 3 bases and the J segment 7 bases; nucleotides outside the gene matches: 4. The length of the CDR3 is 15 residues. In germline, CDR1 is SGHNT, CDR2 YYREEE (reference sequence). The entire variable domain, with the rest obtained from reference TRBV5-4 and TRBJ2-1, is as follows: ETGVTQSPTHLIKTRGQQVTLRCSSQSGHNTVSWYQQALGQGPQFIFQYYREEENGRGNFPPRFSGLQFPNYSSELNVNALELDDSALYLCASSSLAGGRNEQFFGPGTRLTVL.

The chain recombines TRBV4-2 with TRBJ2-7, with 7 bases aligning to TRBD2. Germline V CDR1 and CDR2: LGHNA, YNFKEQ. V shed 4 bases, J shed 7 bases, and the junction held 4 bases outside the gene matches. The CDR3 is 12 amino acids. CDR3 DNA: TGTGCCAGCAGCCGGGGGGGGGAGGAGCAGTACTTC. Amino acids: CASSRGGEEQYF.

The genes are TRBV6-5 and TRBJ1-2; no clear D. The germline V gene encodes CDR1 MNHEY and CDR2 SVGAGI. The CDR3 consists of 12 residues. Trimming shortened V by 5 bases and J by 2 bases, and 6 bases separated the two germline ends. CDR3 residues: CASSEANYGYTF. As DNA, the CDR3 is TGTGCCAGCAGTGAAGCGAACTATGGCTACACCTTC.

The V gene is TRBV9, the J gene TRBJ2-2, with D perhaps TRBD2 (5 bases). The CDR3 is made up of 16 amino acids. Germline CDR1 and CDR2: SGDLS and YYNGEE. Trimming took off 3 bases at V and 3 bases at J, with 15 bases between the two ends. The CDR3 sequence is CASSANLLRDTGELFF. The CDR3 DNA sequence: TGTGCCAGCAGCGCTAATTTGTTGCGGGACACCGGGGAGCTGTTTTTT.

V usage is TRBV7-2 and J usage is TRBJ1-4; 9 bases line up with TRBD1. Germline-derived CDR1 and CDR2 are SGHTA and FQGNSA. The V segment lost 5 bases and the J segment 8 bases; nucleotides outside the gene matches: 6. CDR3 length equals 14 residues. The CDR3 reads CASSQDRGWEKLFF. Here the CDR3 DNA reads TGTGCCAGCAGCCAGGACAGGGGATGGGAAAAACTGTTTTTT. Supplemented by reference TRBV7-2 and TRBJ1-4, the full variable domain reads GAGVSQSPSNKVTEKGKDVELRCDPISGHTALYWYRQSLGQGLEFLIYFQGNSAPDKSGLPSDRFSAERTGGSVSTLTIQRTQQEDSAVYLCASSQDRGWEKLFFGSGTQLSVL.

This chain uses TRBV7-2 with TRBJ1-2; D is unclear. V lost 6 bases and J 5 bases, leaving 4 bases between the germline ends. Germline assignment: CDR1 SGHTA and CDR2 FQGNSA. The CDR3 length is 10 residues. CDR3 protein: CASSTYGYTF. The CDR3, as DNA: TGTGCCAGCAGTACATATGGCTACACCTTC.

V is TRBV9 and J is TRBJ1-2, with TRBD1 matching 9 bases. This CDR3 is 17 amino acids long. From germline, CDR1 is SGDLS and CDR2 YYNGEE. The junction had 9 bases not matched to a gene; V was cut back by 0 bases and J by 3 bases. The CDR3 DNA follows: TGTGCCAGCAGCGTAGCGGGACAGGGTTTTTATGACTATGGCTACACCTTC. This sequence encodes CASSVAGQGFYDYGYTF.

As concerns this clone: An end of the junction differs from the germline gene, which may be a read error. The chain combines TRBV4-1 with TRBJ1-2, with a tentative D call TRBD1 (5 bases). Germline V CDR1 and CDR2: MGHRA, YSYEKL. CDR3 length: 16 amino acids. CDR3 DNA sequence: TGCGCCAACAGCCAGGGCGACATTCGGGGTAACGATGGCTACACCTTC. This codes for CANSQGDIRGNDGYTF.

The chain uses TRBV6-5 and TRBJ1-3; TRBD1 aligns across 8 bases. Germline V lookup: CDR1 MNHEY, CDR2 SVGAGI. Trimming at V came to 5 bases and at J to 3 bases, leaving 3 bases not matched to a gene. The CDR3 is made up of 14 amino acids. CDR3 amino acids: CASSRDRGGNTIYF. As DNA, the CDR3 is TGTGCCAGCAGTCGTGACAGGGGTGGAAACACCATATATTTT.

The V gene is TRBV10-3, the J gene TRBJ2-1; TRBD1 might be the D (5 bases). In germline, CDR1 is ENHRY, CDR2 SYGVKD. This CDR3 spans 12 amino acids. V lost 3 bases and J 10 bases, leaving 10 bases between the germline ends. In nucleotides, the CDR3 is TGTGCCATCAGTGACCAGGGCGGCGAGCAGTTCTTC. Translating gives CAISDQGGEQFF.

The chain uses TRBV5-1 and TRBJ1-4; the D gene is possibly TRBD1 (5 bases). V dropped 5 bases and J dropped 4 bases, with 12 bases sitting between them. There are 14 residues in the CDR3. Germline CDR1 is SGHRS and CDR2 is YFSETQ. CDR3 sequence: CASRSQGSNEKLFF. CDR3 nucleotides: TGCGCCAGCAGAAGCCAGGGTAGTAATGAAAAACTGTTTTTT.

The chain couples TRBV7-9 to TRBJ2-2, with a tentative D call TRBD2 (5 bases). This CDR3 region has 14 residues. V was trimmed by 5 bases and J by 4 bases, leaving 11 bases between them. From germline, CDR1 is SEHNR and CDR2 FQNEAQ (reference sequence). CDR3 sequence reads: CASSEGLVTGELFF. CDR3 sequence (DNA): TGTGCCAGCAGCGAGGGCCTCGTCACCGGGGAGCTGTTTTTT.

The J gene is TRBJ1-6, the V gene TRBV7-2, with TRBD1 matching over 8 bases. Trimming took 5 bases from V and 3 from J; bases not matched to a gene: 6. The CDR3 is made up of 16 amino acids. CDR1 is SGHTA, CDR2 FQGNSA, per germline. CDR3 amino acids: CASSGQGGNYNSPLHF. DNA for the CDR3: TGTGCCAGCAGCGGACAGGGTGGCAACTATAATTCACCCCTCCACTTT.

The chain joins TRBV19 to TRBJ2-1; 12 bases align to TRBD1. Germline values: CDR1 LNHDA, CDR2 SQIVND (reference sequence). Trimming at V came to 4 bases and at J to 6 bases, leaving 7 bases not matched to a gene. The CDR3 consists of 16 residues. CDR3 amino acids: CASSTSGQGASNEQFF. The CDR3 DNA follows: TGTGCCAGTAGTACCTCGGGACAGGGGGCAAGCAATGAGCAGTTCTTC.

This chain joins TRBV18 and TRBJ2-1, with 7 bases that match TRBD1. Germline V gene data show CDR1 as KGHSH and CDR2 as LQKENI. With 1 base clipped from V and 8 bases from J, the junction kept 8 bases outside the gene matches. The CDR3 spans 15 residues. The CDR3 DNA reads as TGTGCCAGCTCACCACAAGGGGACAGAAGGGATGAGCAGTTCTTC. This translates into CASSPQGDRRDEQFF.

V usage is TRBV18 and J usage is TRBJ2-2, with D perhaps TRBD2 (7 bases). The germline V gene encodes CDR1 KGHSH and CDR2 LQKENI. The CDR3 length is 14 residues. V was clipped by 0 bases and J by 8 bases, with 10 bases between them. The CDR3 loop reads CASSPPAGAGELFF. Here the CDR3 DNA reads TGTGCCAGCTCACCACCGGCGGGGGCTGGGGAGCTGTTTTTT.

A note on this clone: A read error may produce the germline difference seen at one junction end. This rearrangement joins TRBV7-9 to TRBJ2-5; TRBD2 matches at 11 bases. Germline V gene data show CDR1 as SEHNR and CDR2 as FQNEAQ (reference sequence). The CDR3 totals 15 residues. The CDR3 sequence: CSSSITSGGEETQYF. The CDR3 DNA reads as TGTTCCAGCAGCATAACTAGCGGGGGAGAGGAGACCCAGTACTTC.

This clone was detected a few times. The chain links TRBV7-6 to TRBJ2-5; possible D gene TRBD2, 5 bases. V was pared by 5 bases and J by 1 base, with 14 bases between. The CDR3 covers 15 residues. Germline V gene lookup returns CDR1 SGHVS and CDR2 FNYEAQ. The CDR3 DNA sequence: TGTGCCAGCAGCAGACGGGCGGGCCGCCAAGAGACCCAGTACTTC. Protein sequence: CASSRRAGRQETQYF.

This clone was seen a single time. This chain connects TRBV5-4 to TRBJ1-2; D is possibly TRBD1 (5 bases). Germline CDR1 is SGHNT and CDR2 is YYREEE (reference sequence). The CDR3 spans 14 residues. Trimming removed 5 bases from V and 0 bases from J, with 11 bases in between. The CDR3 sequence is CASRPTDTNYGYTF. The CDR3 region has the DNA TGTGCCAGCAGGCCGACAGATACTAACTATGGCTACACCTTC. Complete variable domain (other parts from reference TRBV5-4 and TRBJ1-2): ETGVTQSPTHLIKTRGQQVTLRCSSQSGHNTVSWYQQALGQGPQFIFQYYREEENGRGNFPPRFSGLQFPNYSSELNVNALELDDSALYLCASRPTDTNYGYTFGSGTRLTVV.

The chain links TRBV7-3 to TRBJ1-6; D may be TRBD1 (6 bases). The CDR3 is made up of 14 amino acids. V was cut by 3 bases and J by 9 bases, with 12 bases left in between. CDR1 and CDR2 (germline): SGHTA, FQGTGA. In nucleotides, the CDR3 is TGTGCCAGCAGCTTCAGGGGCCGAGGTTCACCCCTCCACTTT. It encodes CASSFRGRGSPLHF.